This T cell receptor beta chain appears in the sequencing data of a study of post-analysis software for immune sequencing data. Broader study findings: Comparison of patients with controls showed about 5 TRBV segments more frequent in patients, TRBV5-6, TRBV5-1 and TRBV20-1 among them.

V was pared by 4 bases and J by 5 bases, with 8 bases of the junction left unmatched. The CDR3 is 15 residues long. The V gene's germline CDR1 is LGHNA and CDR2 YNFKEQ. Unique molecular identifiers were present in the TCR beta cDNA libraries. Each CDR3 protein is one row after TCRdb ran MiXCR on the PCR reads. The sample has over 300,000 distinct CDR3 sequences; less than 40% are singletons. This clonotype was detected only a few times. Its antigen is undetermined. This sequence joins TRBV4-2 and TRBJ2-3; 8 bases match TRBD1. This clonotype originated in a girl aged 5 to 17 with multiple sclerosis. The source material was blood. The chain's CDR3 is CASSRGQGIGDTQYF. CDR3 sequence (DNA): TGTGCCAGCAGCCGCGGACAGGGAATAGGAGATACGCAGTATTTT.